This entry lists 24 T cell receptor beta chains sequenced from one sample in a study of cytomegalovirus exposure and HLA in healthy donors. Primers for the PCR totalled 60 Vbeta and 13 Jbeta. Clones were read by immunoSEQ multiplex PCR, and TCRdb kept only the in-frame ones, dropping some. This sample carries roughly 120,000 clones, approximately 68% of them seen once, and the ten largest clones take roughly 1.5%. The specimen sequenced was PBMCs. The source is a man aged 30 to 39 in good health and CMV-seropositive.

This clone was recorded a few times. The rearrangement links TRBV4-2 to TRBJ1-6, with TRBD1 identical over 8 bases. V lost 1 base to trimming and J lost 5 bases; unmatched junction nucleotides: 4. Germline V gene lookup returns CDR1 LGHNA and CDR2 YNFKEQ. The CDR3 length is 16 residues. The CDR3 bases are TGTGCCAGCAGCCAAGCGCAGGGGGCAAATAATTCACCCCTCCACTTT. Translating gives CASSQAQGANNSPLHF.

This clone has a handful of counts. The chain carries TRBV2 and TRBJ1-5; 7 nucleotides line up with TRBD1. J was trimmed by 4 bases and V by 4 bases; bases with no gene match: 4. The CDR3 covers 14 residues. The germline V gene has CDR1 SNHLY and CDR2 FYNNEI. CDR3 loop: CASSVGTANQPQHF. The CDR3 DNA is TGTGCCAGCAGTGTAGGGACAGCGAATCAGCCCCAGCATTTT.

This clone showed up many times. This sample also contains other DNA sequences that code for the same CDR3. In DNA, the CDR3 is TGTGCCAGTAGTATCCTGGACAGGGAGACTGAAGCTTTCTTT. Translating it yields CASSILDRETEAFF. The genes are TRBV19 and TRBJ1-1, with TRBD1 matching over 8 bases. The germline CDR1 and CDR2 sequences are LNHDA and SQIVND (reference sequence). J lost 5 bases, V lost 3 bases, and 5 bases had no gene match. The CDR3 is 14 amino acids.

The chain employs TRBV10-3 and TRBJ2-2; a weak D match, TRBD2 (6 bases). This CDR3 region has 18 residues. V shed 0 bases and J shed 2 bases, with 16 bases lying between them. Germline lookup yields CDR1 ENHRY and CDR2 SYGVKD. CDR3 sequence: CAISESEAGRVNTGELFF. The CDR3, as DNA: TGTGCCATCAGTGAGTCGGAGGCGGGGAGAGTAAACACCGGGGAGCTGTTTTTT.

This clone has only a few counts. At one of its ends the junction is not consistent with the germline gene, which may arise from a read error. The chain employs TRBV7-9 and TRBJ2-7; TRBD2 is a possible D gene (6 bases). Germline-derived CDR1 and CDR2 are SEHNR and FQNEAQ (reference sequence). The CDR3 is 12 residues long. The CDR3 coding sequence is TGTTCCAGCAGACTCCGGGGGTACGAGCAGTACTTC. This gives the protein CSSRLRGYEQYF.

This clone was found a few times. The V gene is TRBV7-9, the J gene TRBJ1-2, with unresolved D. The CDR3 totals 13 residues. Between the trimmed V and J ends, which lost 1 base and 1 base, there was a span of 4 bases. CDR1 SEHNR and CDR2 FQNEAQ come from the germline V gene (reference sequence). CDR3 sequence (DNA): TGTGCCAGCAGCTTAGACGGTAACTATGGCTACACCTTC. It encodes CASSLDGNYGYTF.

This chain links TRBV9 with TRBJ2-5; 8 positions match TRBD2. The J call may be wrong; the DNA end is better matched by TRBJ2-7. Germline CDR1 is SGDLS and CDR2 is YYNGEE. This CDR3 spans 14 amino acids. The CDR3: CASSSPGLGNEQYF. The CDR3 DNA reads TGTGCCAGCAGCTCACCGGGACTAGGGAACGAGCAGTACTTC.

CDR3 region: CASSPIAGSQETQYF. Here the CDR3 DNA reads TGCGCCAGCAGTCCTATAGCGGGTTCCCAAGAGACCCAGTACTTC. The chain is built from TRBV5-1 and TRBJ2-5, with 7 bases fitting TRBD2. Losses at the gene ends were 5 bases for V and 1 base for J; bases not matched to a gene: 8. The germline gives CDR1 SGHRS, CDR2 YFSETQ. The CDR3 extends over 15 amino acids. The full variable domain, its missing parts supplied by reference TRBV5-1 and TRBJ2-5, is KAGVTQTPRYLIKTRGQQVTLSCSPISGHRSVSWYQQTPGQGLQFLFEYFSETQRNKGNFPGRFSGRQFSNSRSEMNVSTLELGDSALYLCASSPIAGSQETQYFGPGTRLLVL.

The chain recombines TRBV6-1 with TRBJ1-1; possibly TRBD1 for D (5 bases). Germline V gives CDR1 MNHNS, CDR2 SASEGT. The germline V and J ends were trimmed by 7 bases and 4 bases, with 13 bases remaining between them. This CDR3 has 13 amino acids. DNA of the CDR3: TGTGCCAGCAAGGGGAACAGAGCCACTGAAGCTTTCTTT. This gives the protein CASKGNRATEAFF.

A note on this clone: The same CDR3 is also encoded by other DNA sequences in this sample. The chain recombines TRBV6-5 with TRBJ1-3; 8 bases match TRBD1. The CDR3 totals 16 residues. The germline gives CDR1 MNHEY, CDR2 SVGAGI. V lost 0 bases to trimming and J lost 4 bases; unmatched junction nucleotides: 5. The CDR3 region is CASSYSFQGAGNTIYF. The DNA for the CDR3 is TGTGCCAGCAGTTACTCGTTCCAGGGGGCCGGAAACACCATATATTTT.

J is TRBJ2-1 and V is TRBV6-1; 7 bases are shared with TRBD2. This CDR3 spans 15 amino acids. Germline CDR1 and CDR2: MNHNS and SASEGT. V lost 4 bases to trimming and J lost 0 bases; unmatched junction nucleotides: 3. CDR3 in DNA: TGTGCCAGCAGTGGGCGGGGGAACTCCTACAATGAGCAGTTCTTC. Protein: CASSGRGNSYNEQFF.

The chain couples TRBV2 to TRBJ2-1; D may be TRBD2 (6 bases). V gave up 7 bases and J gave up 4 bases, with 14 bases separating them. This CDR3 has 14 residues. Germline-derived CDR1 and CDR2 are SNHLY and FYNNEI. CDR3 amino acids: CASKGTDTYNEQFF. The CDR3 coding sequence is TGTGCCAGCAAGGGGACTGATACATACAATGAGCAGTTCTTC.

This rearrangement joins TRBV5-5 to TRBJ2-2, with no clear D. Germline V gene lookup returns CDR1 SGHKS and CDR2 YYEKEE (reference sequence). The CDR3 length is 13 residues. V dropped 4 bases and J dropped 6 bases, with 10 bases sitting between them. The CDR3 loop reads CASSRQAPGELFF. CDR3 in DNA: TGTGCCAGCAGCCGCCAGGCCCCCGGGGAGCTGTTTTTT.

As DNA, the CDR3 is TGTGCCAGCAGCCAAGTACTAGCGGGAGGGCCGAAGGAGCAGTTCTTC. As protein: CASSQVLAGGPKEQFF. The chain links TRBV4-2 to TRBJ2-1; TRBD2 matches at 13 bases. Germline-derived CDR1 and CDR2 are LGHNA and YNFKEQ. This CDR3 is 16 amino acids long. Unmatched junction bases numbered 7, after V lost 1 base and J lost 10 bases.

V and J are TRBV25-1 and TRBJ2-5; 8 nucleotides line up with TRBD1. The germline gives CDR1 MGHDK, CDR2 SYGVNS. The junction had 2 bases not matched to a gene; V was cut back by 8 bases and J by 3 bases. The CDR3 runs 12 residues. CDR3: CASGQGKETQYF. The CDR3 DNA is TGTGCCAGCGGACAGGGAAAAGAGACCCAGTACTTC.

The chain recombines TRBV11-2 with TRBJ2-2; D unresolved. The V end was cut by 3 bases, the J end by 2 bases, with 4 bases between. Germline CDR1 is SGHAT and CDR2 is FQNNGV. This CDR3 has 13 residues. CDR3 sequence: CASSFLNTGELFF. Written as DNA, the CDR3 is TGTGCCAGCAGCTTTTTAAACACCGGGGAGCTGTTTTTT. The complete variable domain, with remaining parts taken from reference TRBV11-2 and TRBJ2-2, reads EAGVAQSPRYKIIEKRQSVAFWCNPISGHATLYWYQQILGQGPKLLIQFQNNGVVDDSQLPKDRFSAERLKGVDSTLKIQPAKLEDSAVYLCASSFLNTGELFFGEGSRLTVL.

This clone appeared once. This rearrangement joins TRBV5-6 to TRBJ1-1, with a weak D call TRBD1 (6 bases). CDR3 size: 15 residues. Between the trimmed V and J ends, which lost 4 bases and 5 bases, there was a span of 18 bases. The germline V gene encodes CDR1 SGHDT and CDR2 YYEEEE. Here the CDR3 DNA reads TGTGCCAGCAGCCTTGGACAGTTAAGGTGGACTGAAGCTTTCTTT. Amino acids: CASSLGQLRWTEAFF.

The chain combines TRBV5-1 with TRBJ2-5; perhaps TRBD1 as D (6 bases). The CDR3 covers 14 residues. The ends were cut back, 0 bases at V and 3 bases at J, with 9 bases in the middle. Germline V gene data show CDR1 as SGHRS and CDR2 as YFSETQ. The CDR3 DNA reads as TGCGCCAGCAGCTTGGTTTACAGGGAAGAGACCCAGTACTTC. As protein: CASSLVYREETQYF. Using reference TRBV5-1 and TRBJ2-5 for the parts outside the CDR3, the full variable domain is KAGVTQTPRYLIKTRGQQVTLSCSPISGHRSVSWYQQTPGQGLQFLFEYFSETQRNKGNFPGRFSGRQFSNSRSEMNVSTLELGDSALYLCASSLVYREETQYFGPGTRLLVL.

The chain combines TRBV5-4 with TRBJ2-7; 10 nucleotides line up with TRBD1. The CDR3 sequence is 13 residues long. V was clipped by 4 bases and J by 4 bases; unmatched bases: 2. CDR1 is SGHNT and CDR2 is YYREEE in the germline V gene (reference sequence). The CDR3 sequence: CASSRDRGYEQYF. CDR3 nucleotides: TGTGCCAGCAGCCGGGACAGGGGTTACGAGCAGTACTTC.

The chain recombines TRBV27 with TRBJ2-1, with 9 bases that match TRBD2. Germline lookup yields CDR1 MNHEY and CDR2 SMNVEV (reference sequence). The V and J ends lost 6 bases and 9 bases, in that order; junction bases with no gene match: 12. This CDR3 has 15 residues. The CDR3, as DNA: TGTGCCAGCAGCACCGGGACTAGCCCTACCGCTGAGCAGTTCTTC. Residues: CASSTGTSPTAEQFF.

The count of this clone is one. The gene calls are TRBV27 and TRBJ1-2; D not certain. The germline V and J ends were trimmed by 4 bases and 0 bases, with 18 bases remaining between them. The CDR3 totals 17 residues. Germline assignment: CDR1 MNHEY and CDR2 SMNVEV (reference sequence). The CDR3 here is CASSYHTSRGSNYGYTF. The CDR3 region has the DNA TGTGCCAGCAGTTATCACACTTCTAGAGGCTCTAACTATGGCTACACCTTC.

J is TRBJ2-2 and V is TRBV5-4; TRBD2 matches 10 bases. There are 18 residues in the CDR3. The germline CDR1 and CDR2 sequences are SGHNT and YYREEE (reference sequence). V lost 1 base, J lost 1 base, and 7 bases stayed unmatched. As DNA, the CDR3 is TGTGCCAGCAGCTTGCGAAGCGGGAGGGAAGGGAACACCGGGGAGCTGTTTTTT. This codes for CASSLRSGREGNTGELFF.

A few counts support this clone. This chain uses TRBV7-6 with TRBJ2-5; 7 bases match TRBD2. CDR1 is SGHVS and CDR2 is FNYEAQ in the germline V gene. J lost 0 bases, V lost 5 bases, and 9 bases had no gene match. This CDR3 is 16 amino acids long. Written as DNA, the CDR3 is TGTGCCAGCAGCCGGGGGGTTTGGGACTACCAAGAGACCCAGTACTTC. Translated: CASSRGVWDYQETQYF.

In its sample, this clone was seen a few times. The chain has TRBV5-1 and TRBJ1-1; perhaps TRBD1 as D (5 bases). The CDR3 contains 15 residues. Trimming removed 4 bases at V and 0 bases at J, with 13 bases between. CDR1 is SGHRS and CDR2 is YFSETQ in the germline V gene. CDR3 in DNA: TGCGCCAGCAGCAGCAGGGAAGGGATGAACACTGAAGCTTTCTTT. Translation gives CASSSREGMNTEAFF.